This TCR beta chain derives from a study of cytomegalovirus exposure and HLA in healthy donors. Study-level background: In a previous analysis, 100 million to 140 million unique TCR beta sequences were found from about 190 million T cells. The study placed approximately 81% of its 350 to 450 genotyped donors in the Caucasian-associated ancestry cluster.

As regards this clone: Its target is not known.

This PCR relied on a set of 60 Vbeta primers and 13 Jbeta primers. Authors' data handling: About 10 million of some 80 million unique TCR beta chains were shared, per a later count. Here immunoSEQ multiplex PCR was the method, and the copy in TCRdb shows in-frame clones only, minus some. V, J and clone size are taken as reported in that table, and D and trimming were inferred from the DNA itself. This repertoire shows under 200,000 clones, 82% found once; its top ten account for around 0.8%. The CDR3 is 14 amino acids. CDR1 is MNHNS and CDR2 is SASEGT in the germline V gene. The trim removed 6 bases at V and 1 base at J, leaving 4 bases unmatched. Overall study results and limits: An Asian-associated ancestry cluster reportedly showed fewer N-insertions than the approximately 630-donor mean in a later analysis.

The TCR originated in a woman between 18 and 30 years old in good health and CMV-seronegative. The genes are TRBV6-1 and TRBJ2-7; TRBD1 aligns across 9 bases. The sample comprised PBMCs. The CDR3 sequence is CASRGTGYSYEQYF. Here the CDR3 DNA reads TGTGCCAGCAGAGGGACAGGGTATTCCTACGAGCAGTACTTC.